The entry below gives a single T cell receptor (beta chain) sequence along with its context. What this receptor recognizes is not known. No base quality values were provided; no much bigger clone lies one nucleotide off. Library construction relied on the immunoSEQ multiplex PCR assay. TCRdb obtained this table from immuneACCESS and retained in-frame rearrangements with V and J assigned. These tables miss some clones; where compared with another copy, unresolved V genes account for less than half of the shortfall, and the remainder is unexplained. For this sample the table gives around 30,000 clones, of which 89% were detected only once. Roughly 10% of the sample rests with the top ten. The sample comes from a study of T cell changes during pregnancy in multiple sclerosis (dated by TCRdb to the late 2010s). General notes on the study: In women with multiple sclerosis, the researchers looked at how the T cell repertoire shifted as pregnancy progressed.

The junction shows trimming of 0 bases on V and 7 bases on J, and the gene matches do not reach 13 bases of it. From the cysteine through the phenylalanine, the CDR3 covers 17 amino acids. The DNA shown is the 51-base CDR3, in frame from base 1. The germline V gene supplies CDR1 MNHNS and CDR2 SASEGT. This TCR was recovered from a female donor with multiple sclerosis, enrolled in a pregnancy study. The V gene is TRBV6-1 and the J gene is TRBJ2-3; 7 nucleotides in the junction match TRBD2. This specimen was CD8+ T cells from peripheral blood mononuclear cells, taken in the second trimester of pregnancy. The nucleotides read TGTGCCAGCAGTGAAGCGCTTGCAGGGCTGAGCGGGAATACGCAGTATTTT. It is translated as CASSEALAGLSGNTQYF.